These 22 T cell receptor delta chains were all obtained from the same sample, sequenced in a study of gamma-delta T cells after stem cell transplantation. TCRdb re-processed the RT-PCR reads via CATT. The data show around 2,400 delta-chain clones, with approximately 1.4% seen just once and roughly two fifths held by the top ten. Sequencing was carried out using gamma-delta T cells. These receptors were obtained from a human donor. It is not recorded whose cells these are; they may come from a transplant donor.

This clone was found a few times. This could be a read error, since a much larger clone is one nucleotide away. This specimen includes other DNA sequences encoding the same CDR3. This chain connects TRDV2 to TRDJ1; 7 nucleotides align to TRDD3. The length of the CDR3 is 18 residues. Germline V gives CDR1 GEAIGNYY, CDR2 EKD. With 4 bases clipped from V and 2 bases from J, the junction kept 18 bases outside the gene matches. Here the CDR3 reads CACDPLAGGSRSTDKLIF. Here the CDR3 DNA reads TGTGCCTGTGATCCCCTCGCAGGGGGATCTCGGAGTACCGATAAACTCATCTTT.

In this sample, this clone is medium-sized. Other DNA sequences in the same sample also yield this CDR3. The V gene is TRDV2, the J gene TRDJ1; 8 bases match TRDD3. The CDR3 spans 18 residues. Germline CDR1 GEAIGNYY, CDR2 EKD. Losses at the gene ends were 3 bases for V and 0 bases for J; bases not matched to a gene: 14. CDR3 nucleotide sequence: TGTGCCTGTGACCCCTTAAATCTGGGGGAAGCGTACACCGATAAACTCATCTTT. It encodes CACDPLNLGEAYTDKLIF.

This clone came up a few times. A far larger clone lies a single base away; this is likely a read error. Other DNA sequences from this sample encode an identical CDR3 as well. The chain uses TRDV1 and TRDJ1; the D gene could be TRDD2 or TRDD3 (7 bases each). The CDR3 is made up of 19 amino acids. Germline V CDR1 and CDR2: TSWWSYY, QGS. The CDR3 coding sequence is TGCGCTCTTGGGCCATCCTTCCTTCTCTGGGGGGCCTCGACCGATAAACTCATCTTT. Translated, it gives CALGPSFLLWGASTDKLIF.

By share, this clone counts as medium-sized. The J gene is TRDJ1, the V gene TRDV2, with D perhaps TRDD3 (5 bases). V was shortened by 5 bases and J by 0 bases, with 15 bases between the two germline ends. Germline CDR1 and CDR2: GEAIGNYY and EKD. The CDR3 has 15 amino acids. CDR3 DNA: TGTGCCTGTGTAGGGATGGGAGAGAACACCGATAAACTCATCTTT. It specifies CACVGMGENTDKLIF.

Of note for this clone: The protein TCRdb gives is from a much larger clone and does not agree with this DNA's translation at residue 8, likely a read error; the protein shown here comes from the DNA. This sequence joins TRDV2 and TRDJ1, with a possible D match to TRDD3 (6 bases). V lost 3 bases and J lost 4, with 17 bases in between. Germline assignment: CDR1 GEAIGNYY and CDR2 EKD. This CDR3 contains 15 residues. For the CDR3, the DNA is TGTGCCTGTGACTTAACTGGGAGTCGCCGCGATAAACTCATCTTT. Its protein is CACDLTGSRRDKLIF.

Only a few counts were recorded for this clone. This same CDR3 is encoded by further DNA sequences in the sample. The chain carries TRDV1 and TRDJ1; perhaps TRDD2 as D (7 bases). The germline V and J ends were trimmed by 5 bases and 0 bases, with 40 bases remaining between them. The CDR3 covers 24 residues. The V gene's germline CDR1 is TSWWSYY and CDR2 QGS. As DNA, the CDR3 is TGTGCTCTTGGGTGGAACGGATGGCCTTTTCCTACTCTGGGAGATACGGGGGACACCGATAAACTCATCTTT. Translating gives CALGWNGWPFPTLGDTGDTDKLIF.

The V gene is TRDV1, the J gene TRDJ1; 11 bases are a match to TRDD3. J was trimmed by 2 bases and V by 4 bases; bases with no gene match: 9. Per germline, CDR1 TSWWSYY and CDR2 QGS. This CDR3 spans 17 amino acids. CDR3 DNA: TGTGCTCTTGGGGCCCTTCTCCTGGGGGATACAACCGATAAACTCATCTTT. Amino acid sequence: CALGALLLGDTTDKLIF.

This clone was picked up a small number of times. A read error is possible here, since a much larger clone lies one base away. Other DNA sequences in the same sample also yield this CDR3. The J gene is TRDJ1, the V gene TRDV2, with a weak D call TRDD3 (5 bases). The CDR3 spans 16 residues. CDR1 and CDR2 from the germline V gene are GEAIGNYY and EKD. Trimming stripped 0 bases from V and 5 bases from J, with 18 bases between. CDR3 sequence reads: CACDTVGRTGTDKLIF. The DNA of the CDR3 is TGTGCCTGTGACACCGTCGGGCGCACTGGCACTGATAAACTCATCTTT.

As regards this clone: TCRdb's listed protein matches a much larger clone and diverges from this DNA's translation at residue 14, likely through a read error; the protein shown comes from the DNA. V is TRDV1 and J is TRDJ1; the match to TRDD3 covers 9 bases. This CDR3 contains 22 residues. Trimming at V came to 2 bases and at J to 4 bases, leaving 26 bases not matched to a gene. CDR1 is TSWWSYY and CDR2 is QGS in the germline V gene. The CDR3, as DNA: TGTGCTCTTGGGGAAGACATATTCCTCTATTGGGGGATATGGATCTGGAGCGATAAACTCATCTTT. It codes for CALGEDIFLYWGIWIWSDKLIF.

This clone occurred a few times. The chain carries TRDV2 and TRDJ1, with TRDD3 identical over 8 bases. From germline, CDR1 is GEAIGNYY and CDR2 EKD. After removal of 1 base from V and 0 bases from J, the junction contained 18 bases not matched to a gene. The CDR3 runs to 20 residues. The CDR3 sequence: CACDTVSKDWGSGHTDKLIF. The CDR3 coding sequence is TGTGCCTGTGACACAGTATCTAAGGACTGGGGGTCGGGACACACCGATAAACTCATCTTT.

This clone was counted a few times. A much larger clone differs by one base, so this may be a read error. Different DNA sequences within this sample yield the same CDR3. The CDR3 bases are TGTGCCTGTGTGGGACTAGAGGGGTATACCGATAAACTCATCTTT. It is translated as CACVGLEGYTDKLIF. V and J are TRDV2 and TRDJ1; no clear D gene. The CDR3 spans 15 residues. V was shortened by 5 bases and J by 2 bases, with 17 bases between the two germline ends. The V gene's germline CDR1 is GEAIGNYY and CDR2 EKD.

About this clone: A much bigger clone sits one base away, suggesting this may be a read error. The chain combines TRAV29/DV5 with TRDJ1, with TRDD3 matching 9 bases. This CDR3 comprises 23 residues. CDR1 is NSMFDY and CDR2 is ISSIKDK in the germline V gene. The J segment lost 0 bases and the V segment lost 0 bases, leaving 27 bases of the junction unmatched. CDR3 coding DNA: TGTGCAGCAAGCGTGGCTTCCTATCCCCTGGGGGATGGCGGTTCCTTTAACACCGATAAACTCATCTTT. This translates into CAASVASYPLGDGGSFNTDKLIF.

This clone showed up just a few times. Given a far larger clone just one base away, this is likely a sequencing read error. Other DNA sequences in the same sample also yield this CDR3. The rearrangement links TRDV2 to TRDJ1; a weak D match, TRDD3 (5 bases). The V gene lost 0 bases and the J gene lost 1 base, with 20 bases spanning the gap. Germline values: CDR1 GEAIGNYY, CDR2 EKD. The CDR3 runs to 18 residues. CDR3 sequence reads: CACDTVPSGVPFTDKLIF. The CDR3 region has the DNA TGTGCCTGTGACACCGTACCTAGTGGGGTTCCATTCACCGATAAACTCATCTTT.

In its sample, this clone ranks as large. The same CDR3 is also encoded by other DNA sequences in this sample. The CDR3 is CACDSVLGDTKGLIF. The CDR3 bases are TGTGCCTGTGACTCAGTACTGGGGGATACAAAGGGGCTCATCTTT. This chain joins TRDV2 and TRDJ1; TRDD3 matches at 12 bases. The V and J ends lost 3 bases and 11 bases, in that order; junction bases with no gene match: 12. The germline V gene has CDR1 GEAIGNYY and CDR2 EKD. This CDR3 comprises 15 residues.

This clone was seen only a few times. With a far larger clone one base away, a read error is the likely cause. The same CDR3 can be traced to other DNA sequences in this sample. The chain joins TRDV2 to TRDJ1; 10 bases map to TRDD3. Germline V gives CDR1 GEAIGNYY, CDR2 EKD. The CDR3 is 19 amino acids. As DNA, the CDR3 is TGTGCCTGTGACGCCTTAGAAGGTACTGGGGGATCTTACGCCGATAAACTCATCTTC. Amino acids: CACDALEGTGGSYADKLIF.

On this clone itself: This likely traces to a read error, being one base from a far larger clone. The V gene is TRDV1, the J gene TRDJ1; 8 bases map to TRDD3. The CDR3 extends over 20 amino acids. Trimming cost V 2 bases and J 3 bases; bases outside gene matches: 20. Germline values: CDR1 TSWWSYY, CDR2 QGS. CDR3 protein: CALGERRSWLLGAYADKLIF. The DNA for the CDR3 is TGTGCTCTTGGGGAAAGGCGCTCCTGGTTACTGGGGGCTTACGCCGATAAACTCATCTTT.

This clone qualifies as medium-sized. At the DNA level, this CDR3 is encoded by other sequences in the same sample as well. CDR3 bases: TGTGCTCTTGGGGAACTCTCTGCTCGTCCCTGGGGGCCCTACACCGATAAACTCATCTTT. It specifies CALGELSARPWGPYTDKLIF. This rearrangement joins TRDV1 to TRDJ1; 7 bases are a match to TRDD3. This CDR3 has 20 amino acids. V gave up 0 bases and J gave up 0 bases; unmatched junction bases: 16. Germline loops: CDR1 TSWWSYY, CDR2 QGS.

Sample share makes this clone medium-sized (0.01 to 0.1%). This specimen includes other DNA sequences encoding the same CDR3. The V and J genes are TRDV2 and TRDJ3; no clear D. Germline lookup yields CDR1 GEAIGNYY and CDR2 EKD. The CDR3 runs to 20 residues. Trimming removed 4 bases at V and 0 bases at J, with 21 bases between. CDR3 DNA: TGTGCCTGTGATAGTGCGGCTCTCGGTACTATCTCCTGGGACACCCGACAGATGTTTTTC. Protein sequence: CACDSAALGTISWDTRQMFF.

With regard to this clone: The junction and the germline gene differ at one end; a read error may be behind it. The chain is built from TRDV2 and TRDJ1; 7 bases align to TRDD3. CDR3 length: 17 residues. CDR1 is GEAIGNYY, CDR2 EKD, per germline. The CDR3 here is CARDTFPGIGVTDKLIF. The CDR3 nucleotides read TGTGCCCGTGACACTTTTCCGGGGATAGGGGTCACCGATAAACTCATCTTT.

This clone was seen more than once but under ten times. The likely explanation is a read error, given a far larger clone one base away. This specimen includes other DNA sequences encoding the same CDR3. This chain connects TRDV2 to TRDJ1; D not resolved. There are 15 residues in the CDR3. V lost 1 base and J lost 0, with 11 bases in between. CDR1 and CDR2 (germline): GEAIGNYY, EKD. CDR3 sequence (DNA): TGTGCCTGTGACACTCTCCAAGGGTACACCGATAAACTCATCTTT. Translating gives CACDTLQGYTDKLIF.

In regard to this clone: This likely stems from a read error, as it lies one base from a far larger clone. Other DNA sequences of this sample code for an identical CDR3. This chain joins TRDV2 and TRDJ1; no clear D. Trimming pared 0 bases from V and 7 bases from J, leaving 20 bases between. Germline V gene lookup returns CDR1 GEAIGNYY and CDR2 EKD. There are 16 residues in the CDR3. CDR3 coding DNA: TGTGCCTGTGACACCCTACAGACTAGTACGGGGCCTAAACTCATCTTT. It codes for CACDTLQTSTGPKLIF.

In this sample, this clone turned up a few times. The chain has TRDV2 and TRDJ1; the match to TRDD3 covers 10 bases. CDR3 length equals 18 residues. Trimming removed 2 bases from V and 4 bases from J; junction bases left unmatched: 15. Germline-derived CDR1 and CDR2 are GEAIGNYY and EKD. The chain's CDR3 is CACDRLSQGGYAVDKLIF. CDR3 sequence (DNA): TGTGCCTGTGACAGGTTATCCCAGGGGGGATACGCGGTCGATAAACTCATCTTT.